The 3 T cell receptor beta chains listed next were all sequenced from one sample in a study of blood T cell repertoires in COVID-19 (dated by TCRdb to 2019 to 2021). Library preparation employed the immunoSEQ multiplex PCR assay. Sourced from immuneACCESS, this table was stored by TCRdb with only in-frame sequences that have V and J called. A share of the clones is absent; for the studies checked, an unresolved V gene accounts for under half, and the remainder has no known explanation. The sample table contains hundreds of thousands of clones; only one count was recorded for around 84% of them. The ten largest clones add up to approximately 6% of the sample. Sequenced: peripheral blood. The receptors stem from an older man with acute or convalescent COVID-19.

This clone was picked up one time. The chain is built from TRBV7-2 and TRBJ1-2, with a weak D call TRBD1 (6 bases). The CDR3 runs to 14 residues. Trimming removed 0 bases at V and 4 bases at J, with 9 bases between. CDR1 and CDR2 (germline): SGHTA, FQGNSA. The CDR3 nucleotides read TGTGCCAGCAGCTTAGCGGGAGGGGGCTATGGCTACACCTTC. As protein: CASSLAGGGYGYTF.

The V and J genes are TRBV10-1 and TRBJ2-2, with 14 bases identical to TRBD2. Unmatched junction bases numbered 4, after V lost 2 bases and J lost 5 bases. The CDR3 is made up of 17 amino acids. CDR1 WNHNN and CDR2 SYGVQD come from the germline V gene (reference sequence). This CDR3 reads CASSEGTSGRRTGELFF. The CDR3 DNA reads as TGCGCCAGCAGTGAGGGGACTAGCGGGAGACGGACCGGGGAGCTGTTTTTT.

This clone was recorded only once. The rearrangement joins TRBV7-3 to TRBJ2-3, with TRBD1 matching 9 bases. The CDR3 runs 14 residues. The junction had 2 bases not matched to a gene; V was cut back by 5 bases and J by 2 bases. Germline CDR1 SGHTA, CDR2 FQGTGA. CDR3 DNA: TGTGCCAGCAGCCGGGACAGGGCCACAGATACGCAGTATTTT. Residues: CASSRDRATDTQYF.